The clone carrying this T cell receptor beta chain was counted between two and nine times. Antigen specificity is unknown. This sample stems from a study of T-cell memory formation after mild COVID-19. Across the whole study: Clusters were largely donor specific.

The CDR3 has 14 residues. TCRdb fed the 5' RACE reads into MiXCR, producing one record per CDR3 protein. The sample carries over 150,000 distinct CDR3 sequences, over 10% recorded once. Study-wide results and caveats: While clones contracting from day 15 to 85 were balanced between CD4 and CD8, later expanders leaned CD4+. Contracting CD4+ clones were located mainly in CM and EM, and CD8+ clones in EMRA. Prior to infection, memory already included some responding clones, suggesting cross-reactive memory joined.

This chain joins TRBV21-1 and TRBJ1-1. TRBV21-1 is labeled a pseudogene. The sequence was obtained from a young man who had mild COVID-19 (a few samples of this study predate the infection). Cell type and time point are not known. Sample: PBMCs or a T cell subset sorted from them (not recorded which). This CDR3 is CASSKVKVYTEAFF. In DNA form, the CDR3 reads TGTGCCAGCAGCAAAGTTAAGGTGTACACTGAAGCTTTCTTT.